These 11 T cell receptor beta chains share one sample of origin, sequenced in a study of cytomegalovirus exposure and HLA in healthy donors. 13 Jbeta primers and 60 Vbeta primers were used for the PCR. Clones were sequenced by immunoSEQ multiplex PCR, and TCRdb holds only the in-frame ones, with some missing. This repertoire shows about 180,000 clones, about 80% found once; its top ten account for more than 1.5%. Material for sequencing was PBMCs. These receptors came from a man aged 40-49 years in good health and CMV-seronegative.

This chain joins TRBV30 and TRBJ1-1; D call uncertain. The germline V and J ends were trimmed by 0 bases and 0 bases, with 11 bases remaining between them. The CDR3 runs to 15 residues. Per the germline V gene, CDR1 is GTSNPN and CDR2 is SVGIG (reference sequence). CDR3 nucleotides: TGTGCCTGGAGTGTACTGGGAGCGATGAACACTGAAGCTTTCTTT. The encoded protein is CAWSVLGAMNTEAFF.

CDR3 amino acids: CASRESWRRPETQYF. As DNA, the CDR3 is TGCGCCAGCAGGGAGAGTTGGCGACGGCCGGAGACCCAGTACTTC. V gene TRBV5-1 combines with J gene TRBJ2-5; unclear D gene. CDR3 size: 15 residues. Per germline, CDR1 SGHRS and CDR2 YFSETQ. V lost 5 bases to trimming and J lost 5 bases, with 19 bases between them.

The rearrangement joins TRBV30 to TRBJ2-7, with D tentatively TRBD2 (6 bases). The CDR3 length is 14 residues. Germline CDR1 is GTSNPN and CDR2 is SVGIG (reference sequence). V lost 2 bases and J 1 base, leaving 12 bases between the germline ends. The CDR3 here is CAWSRGFKSYEQYF. The DNA for the CDR3 is TGTGCCTGGAGTCGGGGGTTTAAATCCTACGAGCAGTACTTC.

This chain connects TRBV30 to TRBJ2-3; 11 positions agree with TRBD2. J was trimmed by 7 bases and V by 3 bases; bases with no gene match: 9. Germline lookup yields CDR1 GTSNPN and CDR2 SVGIG (reference sequence). The CDR3 spans 15 residues. The CDR3 coding sequence is TGTGCCTGGAGAAGAGGAACTAGCGGGGGAAATACGCAGTATTTT. This encodes CAWRRGTSGGNTQYF.

V and J are TRBV30 and TRBJ1-5, with 9 bases that match TRBD1. V lost 2 bases to trimming and J lost 4 bases; unmatched junction nucleotides: 6. The CDR3 runs 15 residues. Germline values: CDR1 GTSNPN, CDR2 SVGIG (reference sequence). The CDR3 nucleotides read TGTGCCTGGAGTTTCACAGGGGGCTGGAATCAGCCCCAGCATTTT. Protein sequence: CAWSFTGGWNQPQHF.

This clone was detected once. This chain connects TRBV2 to TRBJ2-3, with a possible D match to TRBD2 (6 bases). The CDR3 consists of 16 residues. CDR1 and CDR2 (germline): SNHLY, FYNNEI. With 1 base removed from V and 2 bases from J, the gap between germline ends came to 13 bases. DNA of the CDR3: TGTGCCAGCAGTGAAGAATTTAGCGGACTCACAGATACGCAGTATTTT. Translated, it gives CASSEEFSGLTDTQYF.

V is TRBV6-7 and J is TRBJ2-3, with TRBD2 matching over 8 bases. TRBV6-7 is filed as an ORF, its function uncertain. The junction had 10 bases not matched to a gene; V was cut back by 8 bases and J by 3 bases. The CDR3 runs 15 residues. The CDR3, as DNA: TGTGCCAGCCCCAAGCGGGGGCCTTGGACAGATACGCAGTATTTT. The encoded protein is CASPKRGPWTDTQYF.

The V call is TRBV27, the J call TRBJ2-7; TRBD2 matches 13 bases. Trimming at V came to 8 bases and at J to 3 bases, leaving 1 base not matched to a gene. This CDR3 has 13 amino acids. Germline V gene sequence: CDR1 MNHEY, CDR2 SMNVEV (reference sequence). The CDR3 reads CASGLAGDYEQYF. For the CDR3, the DNA is TGTGCCAGCGGACTAGCGGGAGACTACGAGCAGTACTTC.

This chain uses TRBV28 with TRBJ1-2; a possible D gene is TRBD1 (6 bases). CDR3 size: 15 residues. V lost 8 bases to trimming and J lost 5 bases, with 21 bases between them. Germline V CDR1 and CDR2: MDHEN, SYDVKM. CDR3 sequence: CASGPGTGQPYGYTF. CDR3 sequence (DNA): TGTGCCAGCGGCCCTGGGACGGGACAACCTTATGGCTACACCTTC.

The chain employs TRBV10-3 and TRBJ1-2; possible D gene TRBD1, 6 bases. The ends were cut back, 7 bases at V and 4 bases at J, with 13 bases in the middle. Germline CDR1 ENHRY, CDR2 SYGVKD. The CDR3 has 13 residues. The CDR3: CAIKPMTGYGYTF. As DNA, the CDR3 is TGTGCCATCAAACCTATGACAGGCTATGGCTACACCTTC.

This clone was counted a single time. The genes are TRBV30 and TRBJ2-7, with TRBD1 as a possible D gene (5 bases). This CDR3 spans 13 amino acids. The V end was cut by 3 bases, the J end by 5 bases, with 14 bases between. Per germline, CDR1 GTSNPN and CDR2 SVGIG (reference sequence). The CDR3 DNA is TGTGCCTGGAGCCCCTTGACAGACCACGAGCAGTACTTC. Protein sequence: CAWSPLTDHEQYF.